The 25 T cell receptor beta chains below were found in one sample sequenced in a study of regulatory T cells in long-lasting Graves disease. Building of the TCR beta libraries involved iRepertoire HTBI primers and Arm-PCR of CDR3 regions. TCRdb ran MiXCR on the multiplex PCR reads and lists one entry per CDR3 protein. The sample consists of about 340,000 distinct CDR3 sequences, around a fifth of them appearing once. As for time point: persistent/refractory GD, antithyroid drugs over 5 years with positive TRAb. RNA isolated from PBMCs was used to make the TCR library. The sequenced sample was peripheral blood mononuclear cells (PBMCs), obtained when the disease was refractory, from a patient treated with antithyroid drugs. The receptors here all came from a female donor with Graves disease.

Ten or more counts support this clonotype. The rearrangement uses TRBV13 and TRBJ2-7; 10 nucleotides match TRBD1. The germline V gene has CDR1 PRHDT and CDR2 FYEKMQ (reference sequence). Germline trimming cut 5 bases from V and 3 bases from J; bases unmatched to any gene: 10. The CDR3 consists of 16 residues. CDR3 sequence (DNA): TGTGCCAGCAGCGGGAGCCCCGGGACAGGGGTCTACGAGCAGTACTTC. Amino acids: CASSGSPGTGVYEQYF.

About this clonotype: At one end the junction does not follow the germline gene, possibly because of a read error. The chain employs TRBV28 and TRBJ2-3; the D is unclear. Germline CDR1 is MDHEN and CDR2 is SYDVKM. This CDR3 has 11 residues. This CDR3 is CASSTTDTRYF. Here the CDR3 DNA reads TGTGCCAGCAGTACCACAGATACGCGGTATTTT.

This clonotype was counted at least ten times. The chain has TRBV2 and TRBJ2-7, with no clear D. Germline V lookup: CDR1 SNHLY, CDR2 FYNNEI. CDR3 size: 12 residues. Trimming left V 6 bases short and J 0 bases short, with 6 bases between. The CDR3 sequence is CASSGDSYEQYF. DNA of the CDR3: TGTGCCAGCAGCGGTGACTCCTACGAGCAGTACTTC.

The rearrangement uses TRBV4-1 and TRBJ2-2; D tentatively reads TRBD1 or TRBD2 (5 bases each). CDR1 is MGHRA, CDR2 YSYEKL, per germline. Trimming removed 2 bases from V and 4 bases from J, with 23 bases in between. The CDR3 is 19 amino acids. DNA of the CDR3: TGCGCCAGCAGCCAAAGGTGGTTGGAGAGGGGAAGACCCACCGGGGAGCTGTTTTTT. It specifies CASSQRWLERGRPTGELFF.

This clonotype showed up many times. The V and J genes are TRBV28 and TRBJ2-7; D is uncertain. The CDR3 has 18 residues. The V gene's germline CDR1 is MDHEN and CDR2 SYDVKM. Trimming pared 5 bases from V and 0 bases from J, leaving 23 bases between. The CDR3 DNA follows: TGTGCCAGCAGTCCCCGGACCGCCCTGGCAACCCGCTCCTACGAGCAGTACTTC. Protein sequence: CASSPRTALATRSYEQYF. Full variable domain (missing parts from reference TRBV28 and TRBJ2-7): DVKVTQSSRYLVKRTGEKVFLECVQDMDHENMFWYRQDPGLGLRLIYFSYDVKMKEKGDIPEGYSVSREKKERFSLILESASTNQTSMYLCASSPRTALATRSYEQYFGPGTRLTVT.

This clonotype has only a few counts. This rearrangement joins TRBV20-1 to TRBJ2-7; possibly TRBD2 for D (6 bases). V was pared by 0 bases and J by 7 bases, with 10 bases between. The germline V gene encodes CDR1 DFQATT and CDR2 SNEGSKA (reference sequence). This CDR3 contains 12 residues. The CDR3 DNA reads as TGCAGTGCTAGAGATCTGGGGAGGGAGCAGTACTTC. Protein: CSARDLGREQYF.

This clonotype appeared once. The chain recombines TRBV7-9 with TRBJ2-7; a weak D match, TRBD1 (6 bases). The CDR3 runs to 13 residues. Germline assignment: CDR1 SEHNR and CDR2 FQNEAQ (reference sequence). Trimming took 8 bases from V and 6 from J, leaving 17 bases between them. The DNA for the CDR3 is TGTGCCAGCTCGAGCTACAGGGTGGGCGAGCAGTACTTC. Translation: CASSSYRVGEQYF.

This clonotype was observed a few times. The CDR3 loop is CASSMTSGRYSYNEQFF. The CDR3 coding sequence is TGTGCCAGTAGTATGACTAGCGGGAGGTACTCGTACAATGAGCAGTTCTTC. The chain recombines TRBV19 with TRBJ2-1; 13 bases agree with TRBD2. Germline loops: CDR1 LNHDA, CDR2 SQIVND (reference sequence). V trimming: 3 bases; J trimming: 4 bases; junction bases outside the gene matches: 6. The CDR3 has 17 amino acids. The variable domain in full, with the rest retrieved from reference TRBV19 and TRBJ2-1, is DGGITQSPKYLFRKEGQNVTLSCEQNLNHDAMYWYRQDPGQGLRLIYYSQIVNDFQKGDIAEGYSVSREKKESFPLTVTSAQKNPTAFYLCASSMTSGRYSYNEQFFGPGTRLTVL.

The J gene is TRBJ1-5, the V gene TRBV10-3; a weak D match, TRBD1 (5 bases). The CDR3 spans 12 residues. V lost 2 bases to trimming and J lost 10 bases, with 9 bases between them. Germline values: CDR1 ENHRY, CDR2 SYGVKD. CDR3 sequence reads: CAISEDSLPQHF. The CDR3 DNA reads TGTGCCATCAGTGAGGACAGCCTTCCCCAGCATTTT.

Ten or more counts support this clonotype. The rearrangement uses TRBV12-3 or TRBV12-4 and TRBJ1-2; D is unresolved. The CDR3 is made up of 13 amino acids. V shed 3 bases and J shed 8 bases, with 13 bases lying between them. CDR3 protein: CASSFGALGGYTF. CDR3 in DNA: TGTGCCAGCAGTTTCGGTGCCTTGGGAGGCTACACCTTC.

In its sample, this clonotype was seen many times. The chain recombines TRBV12-3 or TRBV12-4 with TRBJ1-1; D is ambiguous. V lost 6 bases and J 0 bases, leaving 11 bases between the germline ends. This CDR3 is built from 14 residues. This CDR3 reads CASRPQEMNTEAFF. The CDR3 DNA sequence: TGTGCCAGCAGGCCCCAGGAGATGAACACTGAAGCTTTCTTT.

The table lists this clonotype with many counts. The chain carries TRBV11-2 and TRBJ1-5; tentative D call: TRBD1 (5 bases). The CDR3 consists of 15 residues. Germline V gene lookup returns CDR1 SGHAT and CDR2 FQNNGV. V lost 5 bases to trimming and J lost 5 bases, with 16 bases between them. The CDR3: CASSVYGTYDQPQHF. The CDR3 coding sequence is TGTGCCAGCAGCGTGTACGGGACCTATGATCAGCCCCAGCATTTT. The full variable domain, in which reference TRBV11-2 and TRBJ1-5 provide the parts outside the CDR3, is EAGVAQSPRYKIIEKRQSVAFWCNPISGHATLYWYQQILGQGPKLLIQFQNNGVVDDSQLPKDRFSAERLKGVDSTLKIQPAKLEDSAVYLCASSVYGTYDQPQHFGDGTRLSIL.

This clonotype was counted only a few times. V and J are TRBV3-1 and TRBJ2-7; TRBD1 agrees at 8 bases. Per germline, CDR1 LGHDT and CDR2 YNNKEL (reference sequence). The length of the CDR3 is 14 residues. The V gene end was trimmed by 4 bases and the J gene end by 3 bases; junction bases not matched to a gene: 5. CDR3 DNA sequence: TGTGCCAGCAGCCTCGGGACAGGAATCTACGAGCAGTACTTC. Protein: CASSLGTGIYEQYF.

This rearrangement joins TRBV24-1 to TRBJ1-2, with no clear D. V gave up 0 bases and J gave up 2 bases, with 6 bases separating them. The CDR3 totals 14 residues. From germline, CDR1 is KGHDR and CDR2 SFDVKD. This CDR3 reads CATSDLQLNYGYTF. The CDR3 bases are TGTGCCACCAGTGATTTGCAGCTGAACTATGGCTACACCTTC.

The chain employs TRBV5-4 and TRBJ1-4; D gene ambiguous. From germline, CDR1 is SGHNT and CDR2 YYREEE (reference sequence). The CDR3 extends over 13 amino acids. Trimming cost V 3 bases and J 7 bases, with 10 bases left between them. The CDR3 DNA is TGTGCCAGCAGCTCCGGACTCGTTGAAAAACTGTTTTTT. Residues: CASSSGLVEKLFF. Full variable domain (missing parts from reference TRBV5-4 and TRBJ1-4): ETGVTQSPTHLIKTRGQQVTLRCSSQSGHNTVSWYQQALGQGPQFIFQYYREEENGRGNFPPRFSGLQFPNYSSELNVNALELDDSALYLCASSSGLVEKLFFGSGTQLSVL.

The CDR3 sequence: CASSLEMGTRYGYTF. DNA of the CDR3: TGCGCCAGCAGCTTGGAAATGGGGACCCGGTATGGCTACACCTTC. The chain uses TRBV5-1 and TRBJ1-2; possibly TRBD1 for D (5 bases). The CDR3 contains 15 residues. Trimming took 0 bases from V and 5 from J, leaving 14 bases between them. The germline V gene encodes CDR1 SGHRS and CDR2 YFSETQ.

This chain connects TRBV12-3 or TRBV12-4 to TRBJ2-2; 8 bases line up with TRBD2. The CDR3 loop spans 15 amino acids. The J segment lost 6 bases and the V segment lost 4 bases, leaving 7 bases of the junction unmatched. The chain's CDR3 is CASSSGTRVAGELFF. In nucleotides, the CDR3 is TGTGCCAGCAGTTCCGGGACTAGGGTAGCCGGGGAGCTGTTTTTT.

The table lists this clonotype with a few counts. The gene calls are TRBV7-2 and TRBJ1-5, with D perhaps TRBD1 (5 bases). The germline gives CDR1 SGHTA, CDR2 FQGNSA. CDR3 length: 15 amino acids. With 1 base removed from V and 7 bases from J, the gap between germline ends came to 14 bases. CDR3 DNA: TGTGCCAGCAGCTTAGGGGGGTGGTACGGCCAGCCCCAGCATTTT. Translated, it gives CASSLGGWYGQPQHF. Full variable domain (rest looked up from reference TRBV7-2 and TRBJ1-5): GAGVSQSPSNKVTEKGKDVELRCDPISGHTALYWYRQSLGQGLEFLIYFQGNSAPDKSGLPSDRFSAERTGGSVSTLTIQRTQQEDSAVYLCASSLGGWYGQPQHFGDGTRLSIL.

This chain connects TRBV19 to TRBJ1-2; D not resolved. Deletions cut 5 bases from V and 4 bases from J, with 8 bases between. This CDR3 is 12 amino acids long. The V gene's germline CDR1 is LNHDA and CDR2 SQIVND (reference sequence). The CDR3 loop reads CASSFQTYGYTF. CDR3 bases: TGTGCCAGTAGTTTCCAGACCTATGGCTACACCTTC.

About this clonotype itself: At one boundary the junction diverges from the germline segment, which might be a read error. The rearrangement uses TRBV5-5 and TRBJ1-4; weak D call: TRBD1 (5 bases). This CDR3 comprises 17 residues. Germline-derived CDR1 and CDR2 are SGHKS and YYEKEE (reference sequence). The CDR3 DNA is TGTGCCAGCAGCCCGATTTCAGGGACGGCAACTAGTGAAAAACTGTTTTTT. Residues: CASSPISGTATSEKLFF.

This clonotype occurred many times. This chain joins TRBV11-2 and TRBJ1-2; D ambiguous. V lost 5 bases and J 8 bases, leaving 6 bases between the germline ends. Germline CDR1 and CDR2: SGHAT and FQNNGV. The CDR3 runs 10 residues. As DNA, the CDR3 is TGTGCCAGCAGCCAAGGCGGCTACACCTTC. Translating it yields CASSQGGYTF.

This clonotype came up many times. The CDR3 DNA sequence: TGTGCCGTTTACGCAGGGGGCGCGGGCTATGGCTACACCTTC. Protein product: CAVYAGGAGYGYTF. The chain has TRBV15 and TRBJ1-2, with 8 nucleotides matching TRBD1. Germline trimming cut 11 bases from V and 4 bases from J; bases unmatched to any gene: 12. CDR1 LNHNV and CDR2 YYDKDF come from the germline V gene (reference sequence). This CDR3 region has 14 residues.

V is TRBV2 and J is TRBJ1-1; D is undetermined. The CDR3 length is 16 residues. V was shortened by 5 bases and J by 11 bases, with 27 bases between the two germline ends. Germline V gene lookup returns CDR1 SNHLY and CDR2 FYNNEI. Written as DNA, the CDR3 is TGTGCCAGCAGTAGTCCCTTAAGGGTAATCAAAATCGGGGCTTTCTTT. This codes for CASSSPLRVIKIGAFF.

V usage is TRBV5-8 and J usage is TRBJ2-5; D ambiguous. Germline V gene sequence: CDR1 SGHTS, CDR2 YDEGEE. This CDR3 is built from 12 residues. Trimming took off 6 bases at V and 4 bases at J, with 10 bases between the two ends. CDR3 nucleotides: TGTGCCAGCACCCCTATGGGAGAGACCCAGTACTTC. Translated: CASTPMGETQYF.

This clonotype showed up many times. V gene TRBV5-5 combines with J gene TRBJ2-7; 8 positions agree with TRBD1. The CDR3 sequence is 15 residues long. With 4 bases clipped from V and 0 bases from J, the junction kept 6 bases outside the gene matches. Per the germline V gene, CDR1 is SGHKS and CDR2 is YYEKEE (reference sequence). The DNA of the CDR3 is TGTGCCAGCAGCATCGGGACAGGTGGCTCCTACGAGCAGTACTTC. Protein: CASSIGTGGSYEQYF.